These T cell receptor beta chains were read from a single sample in a study of blood T cell repertoires in COVID-19. The method was immunoSEQ multiplex PCR; TCRdb's version includes in-frame clones alone and lacks a portion of them. The sample includes over 300,000 clones, approximately 85% seen only once; the top ten take about 1.7%. What was sequenced was peripheral blood. The source of these receptors is a woman aged 45 to 65 with acute or convalescent COVID-19. Both conserved end residues are part of each CDR3. Fields, in order: clone size, D gene, J gene, V gene, CDR3 protein, CDR3 DNA. A D gene is named only where the DNA matches it firmly. The size entry is marked missing in some rows and otherwise reads once, few, many or a size class.

clone size: .; D gene: TRBD1; J gene: TRBJ1-1; V gene: TRBV30; CDR3 protein: CAWSAAGGMDTEAFF; CDR3 DNA: TGTGCCTGGAGTGCGGCAGGGGGCATGGATACTGAAGCTTTCTTT
clone size: .; D gene: .; J gene: TRBJ1-2; V gene: TRBV20-1; CDR3 protein: CSAIPPAGYTF; CDR3 DNA: TGCAGTGCTATCCCCCCCGCGGGCTACACCTTC
clone size: .; D gene: TRBD1; J gene: TRBJ1-4; V gene: TRBV5-6; CDR3 protein: CASSKGQGWNNEKLFF; CDR3 DNA: TGTGCCAGCAGTAAGGGACAGGGGTGGAATAATGAAAAACTGTTTTTT
clone size: once; D gene: TRBD1; J gene: TRBJ1-5; V gene: TRBV27; CDR3 protein: CASRTNRLQGEPQHF; CDR3 DNA: TGTGCCAGCAGGACAAACCGGCTGCAGGGGGAGCCCCAGCATTTT
clone size: .; D gene: .; J gene: TRBJ1-3; V gene: TRBV4-1; CDR3 protein: CASSQDELGNTIYF; CDR3 DNA: TGCGCCAGCAGCCAAGACGAGCTTGGAAACACCATATATTTT
clone size: .; D gene: .; J gene: TRBJ2-2; V gene: TRBV5-1; CDR3 protein: CASSSLLARGPGELFF; CDR3 DNA: TGCGCCAGCAGCTCCCTCCTTGCCCGGGGTCCCGGGGAGCTGTTTTTT
clone size: .; D gene: .; J gene: TRBJ2-7; V gene: TRBV24-1; CDR3 protein: CAPRGDTTYEQYF; CDR3 DNA: TGTGCCCCTCGGGGGGACACAACCTACGAGCAGTACTTC
clone size: .; D gene: .; J gene: TRBJ2-5; V gene: TRBV6-5; CDR3 protein: CASTVGQHQETQYF; CDR3 DNA: TGTGCCAGCACGGTTGGACAGCACCAAGAGACCCAGTACTTC
clone size: .; D gene: .; J gene: TRBJ2-7; V gene: TRBV7-2; CDR3 protein: CASSPQAGTSYEQYF; CDR3 DNA: TGTGCCAGCAGCCCCCAGGCGGGTACCTCCTACGAGCAGTACTTC
clone size: .; D gene: TRBD2; J gene: TRBJ2-7; V gene: TRBV28; CDR3 protein: CASRTTSGSLYEQYF; CDR3 DNA: TGTGCCAGCAGAACAACTAGCGGGAGTTTATACGAGCAGTACTTC
clone size: .; D gene: .; J gene: TRBJ1-2; V gene: TRBV15; CDR3 protein: CATSRGRGPLYGYTF; CDR3 DNA: TGTGCCACCAGCAGAGGAAGGGGCCCCCTCTATGGCTACACCTTC
clone size: .; D gene: .; J gene: TRBJ1-1; V gene: TRBV5-4; CDR3 protein: CASSLEQEPEAFF; CDR3 DNA: TGTGCCAGCAGCTTGGAACAGGAACCTGAAGCTTTCTTT
clone size: .; D gene: .; J gene: TRBJ1-4; V gene: TRBV10-3; CDR3 protein: CAISESSEKLFF; CDR3 DNA: TGTGCCATCAGTGAGTCGAGTGAAAAACTGTTTTTT
clone size: .; D gene: .; J gene: TRBJ1-4; V gene: TRBV6-2/TRBV6-3; CDR3 protein: CASSYSAAGKLFF; CDR3 DNA: TGTGCCAGCAGTTACTCGGCAGCGGGAAAACTGTTTTTT
clone size: once; D gene: .; J gene: TRBJ2-3; V gene: TRBV11-2; CDR3 protein: CASSLGSTRTDTQYF; CDR3 DNA: TGTGCCAGCAGCTTAGGTAGCACCCGCACAGATACGCAGTATTTT